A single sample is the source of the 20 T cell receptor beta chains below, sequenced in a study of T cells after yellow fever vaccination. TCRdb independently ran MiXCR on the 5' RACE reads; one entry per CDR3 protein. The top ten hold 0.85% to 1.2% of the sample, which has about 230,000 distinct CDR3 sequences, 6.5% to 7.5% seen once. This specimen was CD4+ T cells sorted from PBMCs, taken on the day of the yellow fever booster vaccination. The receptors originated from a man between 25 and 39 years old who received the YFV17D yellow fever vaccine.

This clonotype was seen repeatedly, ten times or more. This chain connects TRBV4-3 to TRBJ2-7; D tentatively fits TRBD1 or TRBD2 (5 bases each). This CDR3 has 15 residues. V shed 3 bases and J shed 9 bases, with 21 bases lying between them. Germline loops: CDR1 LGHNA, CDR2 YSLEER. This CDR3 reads CASSQARGSHGGQYF. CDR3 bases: TGCGCCAGCAGCCAGGCTAGGGGCTCGCACGGAGGGCAGTACTTC.

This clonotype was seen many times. The CDR3 region is CASSVEAQNTEAFF. DNA of the CDR3: TGTGCCAGCAGCGTAGAGGCCCAGAACACTGAAGCTTTCTTT. The chain couples TRBV9 to TRBJ1-1, with D hard to call. The V end lost 0 bases, the J end lost 1 base, and 7 bases lay between the germline ends. This CDR3 comprises 14 residues. Germline CDR1 reads SGDLS; CDR2 reads YYNGEE.

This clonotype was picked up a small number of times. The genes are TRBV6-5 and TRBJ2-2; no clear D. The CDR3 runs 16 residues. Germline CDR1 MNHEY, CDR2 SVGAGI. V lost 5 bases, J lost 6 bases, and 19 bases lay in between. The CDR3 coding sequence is TGTGCCAGCAGTCTTAGAGAAGCCCGGCTTGCCGGGGAGCTGTTTTTT. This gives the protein CASSLREARLAGELFF.

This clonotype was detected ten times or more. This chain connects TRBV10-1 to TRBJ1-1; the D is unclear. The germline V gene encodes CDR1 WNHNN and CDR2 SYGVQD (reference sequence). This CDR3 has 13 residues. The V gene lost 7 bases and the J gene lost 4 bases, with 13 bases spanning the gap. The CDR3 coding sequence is TGCGCCAGCACCTCGGGTTCTGGCACTGAAGCTTTCTTT. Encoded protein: CASTSGSGTEAFF.

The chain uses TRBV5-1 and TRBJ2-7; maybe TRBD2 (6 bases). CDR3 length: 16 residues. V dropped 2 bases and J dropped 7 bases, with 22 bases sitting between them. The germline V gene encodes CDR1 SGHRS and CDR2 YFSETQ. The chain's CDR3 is CASSFSGGQGLKEQYF. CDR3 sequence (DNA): TGCGCCAGCAGCTTCAGTGGAGGGCAGGGCCTGAAAGAGCAGTACTTC.

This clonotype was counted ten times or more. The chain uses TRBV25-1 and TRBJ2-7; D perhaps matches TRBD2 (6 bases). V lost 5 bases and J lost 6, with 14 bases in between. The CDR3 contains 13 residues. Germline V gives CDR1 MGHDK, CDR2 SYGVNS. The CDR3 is CASSYEIAAEQYF. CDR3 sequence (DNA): TGTGCCAGCAGTTACGAAATAGCGGCCGAGCAGTACTTC.

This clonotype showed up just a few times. CDR3 region: CASGDYNSYEQYF. The CDR3 coding sequence is TGCGCCAGCGGGGACTACAACTCCTACGAGCAGTACTTC. The chain links TRBV5-1 to TRBJ2-7, with 7 bases that match TRBD2. The CDR3 consists of 13 residues. CDR1 and CDR2 from the germline V gene are SGHRS and YFSETQ. Trimming at V came to 7 bases and at J to 0 bases, leaving 4 bases not matched to a gene.

The CDR3 loop reads CASSYQGSYTGELFF. The CDR3 region has the DNA TGTGCCAGCAGTTACCAGGGGTCATACACCGGGGAGCTGTTTTTT. The gene calls are TRBV6-5 and TRBJ2-2; D might be TRBD1 (6 bases). The germline V gene encodes CDR1 MNHEY and CDR2 SVGAGI. With 2 bases removed from V and 3 bases from J, the gap between germline ends came to 10 bases. The CDR3 consists of 15 residues.

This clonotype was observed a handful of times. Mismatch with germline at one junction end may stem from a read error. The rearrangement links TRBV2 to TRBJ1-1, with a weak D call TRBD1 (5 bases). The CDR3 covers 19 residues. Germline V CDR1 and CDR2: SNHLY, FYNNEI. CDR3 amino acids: CASTEASGRGALRGTEAFF. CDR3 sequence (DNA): TGTGCCAGCACTGAAGCTTCGGGAAGAGGGGCTTTAAGAGGGACTGAAGCTTTCTTT.

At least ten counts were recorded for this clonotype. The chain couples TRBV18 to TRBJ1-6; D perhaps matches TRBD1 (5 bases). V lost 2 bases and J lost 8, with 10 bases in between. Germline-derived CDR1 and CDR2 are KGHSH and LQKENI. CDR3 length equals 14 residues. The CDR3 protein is CASSPMGDDSPLHF. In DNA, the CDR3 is TGTGCCAGCTCACCAATGGGGGACGATTCACCCCTCCACTTT.

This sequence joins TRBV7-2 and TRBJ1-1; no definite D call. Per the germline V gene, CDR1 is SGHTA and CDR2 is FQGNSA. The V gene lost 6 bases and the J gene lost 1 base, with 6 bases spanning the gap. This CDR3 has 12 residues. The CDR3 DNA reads TGTGCCAGCAGGACACAGAACACTGAAGCTTTCTTT. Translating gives CASRTQNTEAFF.

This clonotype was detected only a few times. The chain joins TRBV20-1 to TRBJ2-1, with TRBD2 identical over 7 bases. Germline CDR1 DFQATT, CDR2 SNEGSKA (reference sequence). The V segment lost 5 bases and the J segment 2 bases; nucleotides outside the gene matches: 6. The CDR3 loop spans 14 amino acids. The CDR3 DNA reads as TGCAGTGCTTCTACCGGGACTACCTACAATGAGCAGTTCTTC. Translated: CSASTGTTYNEQFF.

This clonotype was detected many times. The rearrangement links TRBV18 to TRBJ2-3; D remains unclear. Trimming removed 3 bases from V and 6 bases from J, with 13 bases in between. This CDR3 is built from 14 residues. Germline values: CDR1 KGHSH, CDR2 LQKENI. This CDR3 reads CASSPSSPTDTQYF. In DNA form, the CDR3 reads TGTGCCAGCTCACCGTCCTCACCCACCGATACGCAGTATTTT.

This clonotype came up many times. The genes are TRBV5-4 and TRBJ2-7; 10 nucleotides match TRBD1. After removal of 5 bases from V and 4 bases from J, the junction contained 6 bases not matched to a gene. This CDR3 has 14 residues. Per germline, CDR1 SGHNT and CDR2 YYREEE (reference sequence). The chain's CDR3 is CASREDRGLYEQYF. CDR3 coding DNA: TGTGCCAGCAGGGAAGACAGGGGGCTATACGAGCAGTACTTC.

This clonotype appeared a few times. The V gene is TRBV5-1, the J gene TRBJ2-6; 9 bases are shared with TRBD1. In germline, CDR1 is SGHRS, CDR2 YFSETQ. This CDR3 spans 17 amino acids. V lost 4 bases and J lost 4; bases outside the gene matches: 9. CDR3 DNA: TGCGCCAGCAGCGGACCGGGACAGGGAACCGGGGCCAACGTCCTGACTTTC. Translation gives CASSGPGQGTGANVLTF.

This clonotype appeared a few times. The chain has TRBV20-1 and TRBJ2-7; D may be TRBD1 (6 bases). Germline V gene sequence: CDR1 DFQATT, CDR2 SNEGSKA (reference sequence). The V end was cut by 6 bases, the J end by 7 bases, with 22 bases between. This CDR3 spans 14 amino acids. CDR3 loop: CSAPKGERAGEQYF. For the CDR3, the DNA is TGCAGTGCGCCGAAGGGGGAGCGTGCTGGGGAGCAGTACTTC.

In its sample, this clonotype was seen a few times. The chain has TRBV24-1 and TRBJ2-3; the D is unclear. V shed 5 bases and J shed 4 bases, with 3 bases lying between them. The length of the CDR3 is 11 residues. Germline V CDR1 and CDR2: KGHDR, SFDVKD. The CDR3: CATSVSDTQYF. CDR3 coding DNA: TGTGCCACCAGTGTTTCAGATACGCAGTATTTT.

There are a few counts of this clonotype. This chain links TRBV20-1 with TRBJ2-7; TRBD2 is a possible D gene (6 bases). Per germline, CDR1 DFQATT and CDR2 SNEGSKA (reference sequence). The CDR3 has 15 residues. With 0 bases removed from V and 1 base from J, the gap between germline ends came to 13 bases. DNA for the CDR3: TGCAGTGCTAGAGACGGCCCTGGGGGGTCCTACGAGCAGTACTTC. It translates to CSARDGPGGSYEQYF.

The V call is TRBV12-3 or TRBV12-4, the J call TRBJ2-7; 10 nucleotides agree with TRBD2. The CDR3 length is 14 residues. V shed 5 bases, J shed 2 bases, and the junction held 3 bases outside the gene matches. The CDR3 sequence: CASSPGLATYEQYF. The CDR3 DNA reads TGTGCCAGCAGTCCGGGACTAGCGACCTACGAGCAGTACTTC.

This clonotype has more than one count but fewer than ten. The CDR3: CASREDRVTEAFF. The CDR3 region has the DNA TGTGCCAGCAGAGAGGACAGGGTCACTGAAGCTTTCTTT. The rearrangement links TRBV6-1 to TRBJ1-1, with 8 bases that match TRBD1. The CDR3 has 13 amino acids. Trimming removed 6 bases from V and 4 bases from J; junction bases left unmatched: 4. Per germline, CDR1 MNHNS and CDR2 SASEGT.